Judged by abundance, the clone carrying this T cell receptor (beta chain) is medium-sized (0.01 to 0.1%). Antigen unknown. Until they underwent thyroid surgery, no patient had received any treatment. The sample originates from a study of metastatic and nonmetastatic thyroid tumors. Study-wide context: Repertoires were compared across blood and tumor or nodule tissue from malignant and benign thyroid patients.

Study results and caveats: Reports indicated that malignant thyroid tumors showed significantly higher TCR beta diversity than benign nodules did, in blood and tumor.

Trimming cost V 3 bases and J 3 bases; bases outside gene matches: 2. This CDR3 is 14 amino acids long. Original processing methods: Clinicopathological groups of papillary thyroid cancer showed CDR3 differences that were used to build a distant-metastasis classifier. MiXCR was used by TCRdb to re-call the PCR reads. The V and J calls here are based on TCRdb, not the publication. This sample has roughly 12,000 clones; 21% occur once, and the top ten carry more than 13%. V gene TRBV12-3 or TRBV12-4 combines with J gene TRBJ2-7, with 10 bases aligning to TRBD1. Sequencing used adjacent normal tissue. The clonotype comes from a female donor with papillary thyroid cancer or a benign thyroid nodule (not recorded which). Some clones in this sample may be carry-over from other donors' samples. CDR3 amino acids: CASSFGQGVYEQYF. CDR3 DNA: TGTGCCAGCAGTTTTGGACAGGGGGTCTACGAGCAGTACTTC.